The 21 T cell receptor beta chains below were found in one sample sequenced in a study of OX40 agonist ivuxolimab in advanced cancers. Libraries were built with the immunoSEQ multiplex PCR assay. The source is immuneACCESS, and TCRdb retained only in-frame sequences with V and J called. Part of the clones is not carried over; for the studies checked, unresolved V genes explain less than half of this, and the remainder is unexplained. This sample has tens of thousands of clones in its table, and approximately 89% of those were observed once. The ten largest clones add up to roughly 0.68% of the sample. Sequencing was performed on CD4+ or CD8+ T cells sorted from blood, taken in a trial of the OX40 agonist ivuxolimab. Source of these receptors: an adult with an advanced solid tumor such as melanoma, head and neck, liver or kidney cancer.

The V and J genes are TRBV9 and TRBJ2-1; D remains ambiguous. Looked up from germline, CDR1 is SGDLS and CDR2 is YYNGEE. V lost 0 bases and J 2 bases, leaving 9 bases between the germline ends. The CDR3 sequence is 15 residues long. CDR3 bases: TGTGCCAGCAGCGTAGAAAGGACCCCCTACAATGAGCAGTTCTTC. It encodes CASSVERTPYNEQFF.

This chain links TRBV5-4 with TRBJ1-1, with a weak D call TRBD1 (5 bases). Between the trimmed V and J ends, which lost 5 bases and 0 bases, there was a span of 14 bases. The germline CDR1 and CDR2 sequences are SGHNT and YYREEE (reference sequence). The CDR3 contains 15 residues. CDR3 in DNA: TGTGCCAGCAGTTTTGGGACTTCCATGAACACTGAAGCTTTCTTT. Protein: CASSFGTSMNTEAFF.

The genes are TRBV5-4 and TRBJ2-7, with unresolved D. Trimming pared 0 bases from V and 1 base from J, leaving 11 bases between. The germline V gene has CDR1 SGHNT and CDR2 YYREEE (reference sequence). The CDR3 sequence is 15 residues long. The CDR3 nucleotides are TGTGCCAGCAGCTTGGACAGTCTTTCATCCTACGAGCAGTACTTC. Translated: CASSLDSLSSYEQYF.

The chain couples TRBV7-2 to TRBJ2-3, with 9 positions matching TRBD1. Germline V gene lookup returns CDR1 SGHTA and CDR2 FQGNSA. The CDR3 loop spans 14 amino acids. The junction had 2 bases not matched to a gene; V was cut back by 6 bases and J by 1 base. The CDR3 region is CASRRTGGTDTQYF. Written as DNA, the CDR3 is TGTGCCAGCAGACGGACAGGGGGCACAGATACGCAGTATTTT.

This clone was seen only once. The gene calls are TRBV4-1 and TRBJ2-1; the D is unclear. The germline V gene has CDR1 MGHRA and CDR2 YSYEKL. This CDR3 contains 15 residues. Trimming left V 0 bases short and J 8 bases short, with 14 bases between. The CDR3 DNA reads TGCGCCAGCAGCCAAGATGCTTCCCCTAGTGATGAGCAGTTCTTC. Protein product: CASSQDASPSDEQFF.

This chain links TRBV6-6 with TRBJ1-3; a weak D match, TRBD1 (6 bases). V was clipped by 6 bases and J by 0 bases, with 15 bases between them. CDR3 length: 16 residues. Germline V gene lookup returns CDR1 MNHNY and CDR2 SVGAGI (reference sequence). In DNA, the CDR3 is TGTGCCAGCAGCACCAGGGCAGGGGACTCTGGAAACACCATATATTTT. It codes for CASSTRAGDSGNTIYF.

This clone turned up a few times. The gene calls are TRBV5-1 and TRBJ2-3; D remains ambiguous. The CDR3 has 14 residues. Trimming shortened V by 2 bases and J by 3 bases, and 10 bases separated the two germline ends. The V gene's germline CDR1 is SGHRS and CDR2 YFSETQ. The CDR3 region has the DNA TGCGCCAGCAGCTTAGAGCGAGAAACAGATACGCAGTATTTT. This gives the protein CASSLERETDTQYF.

The chain uses TRBV29-1 and TRBJ1-1, with D hard to call. The CDR3 loop spans 12 amino acids. Germline loops: CDR1 SQVTM, CDR2 ANQGSEA. The CDR3 nucleotides are TGCAACTTCATCGGATTGAACACTGAAGCTTTCTTT. It encodes CNFIGLNTEAFF.

For the CDR3, the DNA is TGCAGCGTTGGAGGGACTAGCACAGATACGCAGTATTTT. It yields the protein CSVGGTSTDTQYF. This chain joins TRBV29-1 and TRBJ2-3, with a possible D match to TRBD2 (6 bases). CDR1 and CDR2 (germline): SQVTM, ANQGSEA. This CDR3 is built from 13 residues. V lost 4 bases to trimming and J lost 0 bases, with 8 bases between them.

V usage is TRBV4-3 and J usage is TRBJ2-7; D not certain. This CDR3 region has 15 residues. V lost 1 base and J 0 bases, leaving 10 bases between the germline ends. In germline, CDR1 is LGHNA, CDR2 YSLEER. The CDR3 region has the DNA TGCGCCAGCAGCCAAGGTGCGGCGAGCTCCTACGAGCAGTACTTC. Residues: CASSQGAASSYEQYF.

The chain recombines TRBV30 with TRBJ1-2, with D uncertain. The CDR3 length is 12 residues. The ends were cut back, 0 bases at V and 8 bases at J, with 10 bases in the middle. Per the germline V gene, CDR1 is GTSNPN and CDR2 is SVGIG (reference sequence). The CDR3 loop reads CAWSVQSLGYTF. DNA for the CDR3: TGTGCCTGGAGTGTACAGAGTCTCGGCTACACCTTC.

This clone was observed a single time. The chain couples TRBV28 to TRBJ2-3; D is undetermined. The CDR3 runs to 12 residues. Germline V gene data show CDR1 as MDHEN and CDR2 as SYDVKM. V lost 6 bases and J 0 bases, leaving 4 bases between the germline ends. DNA of the CDR3: TGTGCCAGCAGCATAAGCACAGATACGCAGTATTTT. Its protein is CASSISTDTQYF.

V gene TRBV28 combines with J gene TRBJ1-2, with 8 positions matching TRBD1. CDR1 MDHEN and CDR2 SYDVKM come from the germline V gene. J was trimmed by 8 bases and V by 5 bases; bases with no gene match: 4. The CDR3 loop spans 12 amino acids. CDR3 sequence reads: CASSKGQGGYTF. CDR3 DNA sequence: TGTGCCAGCAGTAAAGGACAGGGAGGCTACACCTTC.

The gene calls are TRBV14 and TRBJ2-3; 11 nucleotides align to TRBD2. The germline CDR1 and CDR2 sequences are SGHDN and FVKESK. The CDR3 spans 19 residues. The trim removed 4 bases at V and 0 bases at J, leaving 12 bases unmatched. CDR3 coding DNA: TGTGCCAGCAGCCCCAACCCGGGACTAGCGGACGCTAGCACAGATACGCAGTATTTT. This sequence encodes CASSPNPGLADASTDTQYF.

The V and J genes are TRBV19 and TRBJ1-5; 7 positions agree with TRBD1. The CDR3 totals 15 residues. The germline V gene has CDR1 LNHDA and CDR2 SQIVND (reference sequence). J lost 1 base, V lost 7 bases, and 7 bases had no gene match. Here the CDR3 reads CASTRQGSSNQPQHF. The CDR3 nucleotides are TGTGCCAGTACCAGACAGGGCTCCAGCAATCAGCCCCAGCATTTT.

The chain couples TRBV4-3 to TRBJ2-7, with 7 positions matching TRBD1. The V gene end was trimmed by 5 bases and the J gene end by 5 bases; junction bases not matched to a gene: 6. In germline, CDR1 is LGHNA, CDR2 YSLEER. The CDR3 has 13 amino acids. CDR3 DNA: TGCGCCAGCAGCAATCGACAGGGTGACGAGCAGTACTTC. Encoded protein: CASSNRQGDEQYF.

This chain connects TRBV28 to TRBJ1-4; weak D call: TRBD1 (5 bases). The CDR3 is 16 amino acids. V was trimmed by 5 bases and J by 5 bases, leaving 18 bases between them. Germline V gives CDR1 MDHEN, CDR2 SYDVKM. CDR3 residues: CASSQNNRLANEKLFF. CDR3 DNA: TGTGCCAGCAGTCAGAATAACAGGCTCGCGAATGAAAAACTGTTTTTT.

The chain uses TRBV4-3 and TRBJ2-1; D unresolved. Germline CDR1 reads LGHNA; CDR2 reads YSLEER. The CDR3 spans 15 residues. Trimming took off 0 bases at V and 7 bases at J, with 13 bases between the two ends. The CDR3 sequence: CASSQDDLWVNEQFF. CDR3 DNA: TGCGCCAGCAGCCAAGATGACTTGTGGGTAAATGAGCAGTTCTTC.

Note on this clone: Germline and junction disagree at one end, which may indicate a read error. The chain is built from TRBV19 and TRBJ2-1, with D possibly being TRBD1 (5 bases). The CDR3 loop spans 15 amino acids. Germline values: CDR1 LNHDA, CDR2 SQIVND (reference sequence). In nucleotides, the CDR3 is TGTGCCAGTCGTATCCAGGGCCTAATGGATAATGAGCAGTTCTTC. Protein sequence: CASRIQGLMDNEQFF.

This chain links TRBV6-1 with TRBJ2-7; the D is unclear. This CDR3 contains 11 residues. The V end lost 11 bases, the J end lost 3 bases, and 11 bases lay between the germline ends. Germline lookup yields CDR1 MNHNS and CDR2 SASEGT. CDR3 protein: CALGKGYEQYF. The DNA of the CDR3 is TGTGCCCTAGGGAAAGGCTACGAGCAGTACTTC.

The chain carries TRBV9 and TRBJ1-3, with a tentative D call TRBD1 (6 bases). Looked up from germline, CDR1 is SGDLS and CDR2 is YYNGEE. The CDR3 extends over 15 amino acids. The V end was cut by 3 bases, the J end by 5 bases, with 15 bases between. The CDR3 sequence is CASSDDRLGRNTIYF. CDR3 nucleotides: TGTGCCAGCAGCGACGACAGGCTCGGAAGAAACACCATATATTTT.